This TCR beta chain derives from a study of blood T cell repertoires in COVID-19. Study-level information: The United States, Italy and Spain were the sources of the acute and convalescent COVID-19 samples. Sources were T cells, B-cell-depleted T cells, or PBMCs; the material itself was cDNA or gDNA.

The study drew participants aged about 18 to 89 years from 20 to 30 US areas. Cohort 3 recovered donors had two negative PCRs, clearance, or symptom resolution. V was clipped by 4 bases and J by 4 bases, with 8 bases between them. This CDR3 contains 13 residues. The germline V gene has CDR1 MNHEY and CDR2 SVGEGT. Sequencing was performed with immunoSEQ multiplex PCR; in TCRdb, only in-frame clones are kept and a portion is missing. This sample yields tens of thousands of clones, of which 70% to 90% are seen a single time; approximately 3.1% belongs to the top ten. Sequencing used PBMCs or T cells enriched from blood (not recorded which). The chain links TRBV6-2 or TRBV6-3 to TRBJ1-5; D is ambiguous. This clonotype was sampled from a woman in her 50s who had recovered from COVID-19. The CDR3 DNA reads TGTGCCAGCAGTTCCAACTGGAATCAGCCCCAGCATTTT. This encodes CASSSNWNQPQHF.